This T cell receptor (beta chain) derives from a study of blood T cell repertoires in COVID-19. Study-wide background: Donors in Cohort 3 who had recovered were those with two negative PCRs, healthcare professional clearance, or resolution of their symptoms.

This CDR3 has 15 amino acids. V lost 4 bases to trimming and J lost 4 bases; unmatched junction nucleotides: 8. Germline values: CDR1 SGDLS, CDR2 YYNGEE. Method: immunoSEQ multiplex PCR; TCRdb's copy keeps in-frame clones and lacks some. The repertoire holds about 400,000 clones, with 70% to 90% as singletons. This TCR came from a man between 40 and 49 years old in a cohort exposed to, infected with or recovered from COVID-19 (not recorded which). The chain recombines TRBV9 with TRBJ2-1; TRBD2 aligns across 7 bases. Input material: PBMCs or T cells enriched from blood (not recorded which). CDR3 coding DNA: TGTGCCAGCAGCTCCTGGACTAGTTCGTACAATGAGCAGTTCTTC. As protein: CASSSWTSSYNEQFF.